The clone carrying this TCR beta chain occurred many times. The sample is drawn from a study of neurological immune-mediated disorders. TCRdb recomputed calls from the 5' RACE reads with MiXCR, one row per CDR3 protein. The table lists 55,000 to 70,000 distinct CDR3 sequences, roughly 11% of them singletons. CDR3 size: 14 residues. The germline V and J ends were trimmed by 3 bases and 7 bases, with 13 bases remaining between them. Looked up from germline, CDR1 is MDHEN and CDR2 is SYDVKM. The sample comprised PBMCs. The TCR originated in a man in his fifties or sixties in good health. The chain recombines TRBV28 with TRBJ1-5; D is undetermined. In nucleotides, the CDR3 is TGTGCCAGCAGTTTTGGCGGCCCGGTACAGCCCCAGCATTTT. It specifies CASSFGGPVQPQHF.